The 10 T cell receptor beta chains below come from one sample, sequenced in a study of control samples from healthy donors and cancer patients. Measured with immunoSEQ multiplex PCR; TCRdb has only the in-frame clones, and not every one. The sample has tens of thousands of clones; approximately 80% are singletons. The specimen was blood. These receptors were obtained from a man aged 25-45 years in good health.

The genes are TRBV5-1 and TRBJ2-7, with D unclear. In germline, CDR1 is SGHRS, CDR2 YFSETQ. V lost 2 bases, J lost 3 bases, and 9 bases lay in between. This CDR3 has 13 amino acids. The CDR3 nucleotides are TGCGCCAGCAGCTTCGATGGTGTCTACGAGCAGTACTTC. This encodes CASSFDGVYEQYF.

This sequence joins TRBV5-5 and TRBJ1-1, with no clear D. The CDR3 loop spans 14 amino acids. CDR1 SGHKS and CDR2 YYEKEE come from the germline V gene (reference sequence). Trimming removed 2 bases from V and 3 bases from J, with 11 bases in between. Written as DNA, the CDR3 is TGTGCCAGCAGCTTCTTTGGGCGGTACACTGAAGCTTTCTTT. Translation gives CASSFFGRYTEAFF.

The CDR3, as DNA: TGTGCCAGCACCGATCCAATGAACACTGAAGCTTTCTTT. This encodes CASTDPMNTEAFF. The V gene is TRBV6-5, the J gene TRBJ1-1; the D is unclear. Germline CDR1 is MNHEY and CDR2 is SVGAGI. V shed 7 bases and J shed 0 bases, with 9 bases lying between them. There are 13 residues in the CDR3.

V gene TRBV7-9 combines with J gene TRBJ1-2, with 10 bases identical to TRBD1. The J segment lost 7 bases and the V segment lost 1 base, leaving 0 bases of the junction unmatched. The CDR3 is made up of 13 amino acids. Germline loops: CDR1 SEHNR, CDR2 FQNEAQ (reference sequence). As DNA, the CDR3 is TGTGCCAGCAGCTTAGGACAGGGGGCTGGCTACACCTTC. As protein: CASSLGQGAGYTF.

The chain recombines TRBV19 with TRBJ2-4, with 8 bases identical to TRBD2. V lost 3 bases, J lost 3 bases, and 7 bases stayed unmatched. The CDR3 sequence is 16 residues long. Germline CDR1 LNHDA, CDR2 SQIVND (reference sequence). In DNA form, the CDR3 reads TGTGCCAGTAGTATGTCTAGCGGGTTCGTCAAAAACATTCAGTACTTC. This sequence encodes CASSMSSGFVKNIQYF. Drawing the rest from reference TRBV19 and TRBJ2-4, the complete variable domain is DGGITQSPKYLFRKEGQNVTLSCEQNLNHDAMYWYRQDPGQGLRLIYYSQIVNDFQKGDIAEGYSVSREKKESFPLTVTSAQKNPTAFYLCASSMSSGFVKNIQYFGAGTRLSVL.

This chain uses TRBV1 with TRBJ2-3; TRBD2 is taken as the D call from the table, unchecked against the DNA. TRBV1 counts as a pseudogene. CDR3 size: 17 residues. This chain's CDR3 is CTSSHRTSGEFTDTQYF. The CDR3 nucleotides are TGCACCAGCAGCCACCGGACTAGCGGGGAGTTCACAGATACGCAGTATTTT.

The CDR3 nucleotides read TGTGCCATTACAGGGGGCCACGAGCAGTACTTC. As protein: CAITGGHEQYF. V usage is TRBV6-5 and J usage is TRBJ2-7; 9 bases are shared with TRBD1. This CDR3 comprises 11 residues. V lost 10 bases and J lost 5; bases outside the gene matches: 3. Germline values: CDR1 MNHEY, CDR2 SVGAGI.

The rearrangement joins TRBV7-3 to TRBJ2-1, with D uncertain. Germline V lookup: CDR1 SGHTA, CDR2 FQGTGA. Trimming removed 1 base from V and 4 bases from J, with 5 bases in between. This CDR3 is built from 13 residues. Here the CDR3 DNA reads TGTGCCAGCAGCTTAAGCCGATACAATGAGCAGTTCTTC. The encoded protein is CASSLSRYNEQFF.

The V gene is TRBV6-6, the J gene TRBJ2-3; tentative D call: TRBD1 (6 bases). CDR1 and CDR2 from the germline V gene are MNHNY and SVGAGI (reference sequence). This CDR3 has 16 amino acids. V was shortened by 5 bases and J by 6 bases, with 21 bases between the two germline ends. CDR3 loop: CASSRQVASSFDTQYF. The CDR3 DNA reads TGTGCCAGCAGTCGACAGGTCGCAAGTTCTTTCGATACGCAGTATTTT.

The chain joins TRBV11-2 to TRBJ1-1, with D possibly matching TRBD1 (5 bases). Per germline, CDR1 SGHAT and CDR2 FQNNGV. Deletions cut 0 bases from V and 5 bases from J, with 10 bases between. There are 14 residues in the CDR3. DNA of the CDR3: TGTGCCAGCAGCTTAGATGGGGCCTCTACTGAAGCTTTCTTT. Translation gives CASSLDGASTEAFF.